A single sample gave rise to the 21 T cell receptor beta chains below, sequenced in a study of T cells after posttransplantation cyclophosphamide. TCRdb's copy holds only in-frame clones and misses some; the assay was immunoSEQ multiplex PCR. The repertoire shows 35,000 to 45,000 clones, none seen only once; the top ten take about 2%. Sequenced sample: PBMCs. All receptors derive from a man in his forties in good health, CMV-negative, and a related stem cell transplant donor.

By share, this clone ranks as medium-sized. This chain connects TRBV7-3 to TRBJ2-5; 8 bases fit TRBD2. The CDR3 covers 16 residues. CDR1 is SGHTA, CDR2 FQGTGA, per germline. V shed 0 bases and J 4 bases; nucleotides not matched to a gene: 7. The chain's CDR3 is CASSLTGTGGLETQYF. For the CDR3, the DNA is TGTGCCAGCAGCTTAACGGGGACGGGGGGGCTAGAGACCCAGTACTTC.

This clone was seen a handful of times. The rearrangement joins TRBV27 to TRBJ2-2, with D possibly TRBD2 on 7 matching bases. The germline V and J ends were trimmed by 6 bases and 6 bases, with 8 bases remaining between them. The CDR3 is 12 amino acids. Germline CDR1 is MNHEY and CDR2 is SMNVEV (reference sequence). For the CDR3, the DNA is TGTGCCAGCAGGGGGGGGCCCGGGGAGCTGTTTTTT. It yields the protein CASRGGPGELFF.

This clone came up many times. This rearrangement joins TRBV9 to TRBJ1-1, with D maybe TRBD1 (6 bases). Trimming pared 3 bases from V and 1 base from J, leaving 10 bases between. Germline V gene lookup returns CDR1 SGDLS and CDR2 YYNGEE. The CDR3 totals 14 residues. The CDR3 protein is CASSGPTGNTEAFF. The CDR3 DNA follows: TGTGCCAGCAGCGGACCGACAGGGAACACTGAAGCTTTCTTT.

The V gene is TRBV18, the J gene TRBJ2-1, with D possibly TRBD1 on 5 matching bases. The CDR3 loop spans 14 amino acids. CDR1 KGHSH and CDR2 LQKENI come from the germline V gene. V lost 10 bases and J 1 base, leaving 14 bases between the germline ends. The CDR3 loop reads CATERGGSYNEQFF. The CDR3 DNA is TGTGCCACCGAAAGGGGTGGTTCCTACAATGAGCAGTTCTTC.

This clone was counted many times. The CDR3 reads CASSQEVDSGPLHF. The CDR3 bases are TGTGCCAGCAGCCAAGAAGTCGACTCGGGTCCCCTCCACTTT. V is TRBV14 and J is TRBJ1-6; unclear D gene. Between the trimmed V and J ends, which lost 0 bases and 13 bases, there was a span of 13 bases. Germline CDR1 SGHDN, CDR2 FVKESK. The CDR3 loop spans 14 amino acids.

This clone was counted at least ten times. V gene TRBV27 combines with J gene TRBJ2-7; D perhaps matches TRBD2 (6 bases). The germline V and J ends were trimmed by 2 bases and 2 bases, with 13 bases remaining between them. CDR1 and CDR2 from the germline V gene are MNHEY and SMNVEV (reference sequence). The CDR3 consists of 15 residues. The DNA for the CDR3 is TGTGCCAGCAGTTTACGGGGGACGTGGGCCTACGAGCAGTACTTC. Residues: CASSLRGTWAYEQYF.

This clone was counted ten times or more. V gene TRBV9 combines with J gene TRBJ1-4; D not certain. Between the trimmed V and J ends, which lost 0 bases and 8 bases, there was a span of 11 bases. This CDR3 region has 14 residues. Germline CDR1 reads SGDLS; CDR2 reads YYNGEE. CDR3 region: CASSVGGVGEKLFF. CDR3 nucleotides: TGTGCCAGCAGCGTAGGCGGAGTTGGAGAAAAACTGTTTTTT.

In this sample, this clone turned up many times. This chain connects TRBV7-9 to TRBJ1-5; perhaps TRBD1 as D (5 bases). V lost 4 bases and J 0 bases, leaving 10 bases between the germline ends. The CDR3 extends over 15 amino acids. The germline gives CDR1 SEHNR, CDR2 FQNEAQ (reference sequence). The CDR3 DNA reads as TGTGCCAGCAGCTCGGGGGGGAATAGCAATCAGCCCCAGCATTTT. Its translation: CASSSGGNSNQPQHF. The variable domain in full, completed from reference TRBV7-9 and TRBJ1-5, reads DTGVSQNPRHKITKRGQNVTFRCDPISEHNRLYWYRQTLGQGPEFLTYFQNEAQLEKSRLLSDRFSAERPKGSFSTLEIQRTEQGDSAMYLCASSSGGNSNQPQHFGDGTRLSIL.

This clone occurred a few times. The chain is built from TRBV7-9 and TRBJ2-1, with D possibly matching TRBD2 (6 bases). V was clipped by 4 bases and J by 10 bases, with 8 bases between them. CDR3 length: 11 residues. Germline loops: CDR1 SEHNR, CDR2 FQNEAQ (reference sequence). The CDR3 DNA is TGTGCCAGCAGCTGGACTACGGAGCAGTTCTTC. Protein sequence: CASSWTTEQFF.

This clone was observed a few times. This chain connects TRBV29-1 to TRBJ2-1; TRBD1 agrees at 9 bases. CDR1 is SQVTM, CDR2 ANQGSEA, per germline. J gave up 9 bases and V 4 bases, and 13 bases lay outside the gene matches. The length of the CDR3 is 15 residues. The CDR3 region is CSVGPRDREGGEQFF. The DNA of the CDR3 is TGCAGCGTTGGGCCTCGGGACAGGGAGGGTGGTGAGCAGTTCTTC.

This clone was detected many times. This chain joins TRBV15 and TRBJ1-4; no firm D call. V lost 0 bases and J 6 bases, leaving 8 bases between the germline ends. The CDR3 consists of 14 residues. The germline V gene has CDR1 LNHNV and CDR2 YYDKDF (reference sequence). In DNA form, the CDR3 reads TGTGCCACCAGCAGAGACAGAGGTTATGAAAAACTGTTTTTT. Translation: CATSRDRGYEKLFF.

This rearrangement joins TRBV2 to TRBJ2-3; 8 bases line up with TRBD2. This CDR3 is 17 amino acids long. V lost 0 bases, J lost 5 bases, and 10 bases stayed unmatched. CDR1 and CDR2 from the germline V gene are SNHLY and FYNNEI. CDR3 sequence (DNA): TGTGCCAGCAGTGAAGCGCCGTGGCGGGGGGCCGGAGATACGCAGTATTTT. Its translation is CASSEAPWRGAGDTQYF.

This clone was recorded many times. The chain joins TRBV6-6 to TRBJ2-3, with TRBD1 as a possible D gene (6 bases). Deletions cut 6 bases from V and 3 bases from J, with 7 bases between. There are 12 residues in the CDR3. Germline CDR1 reads MNHNY; CDR2 reads SVGAGI (reference sequence). The CDR3 DNA reads as TGTGCCAGCAGGCAGGGGACAGATACGCAGTATTTT. It translates to CASRQGTDTQYF.

This clone was seen only a few times. The CDR3 sequence is CASRRTDTQYF. The DNA for the CDR3 is TGTGCCAGCAGGCGAACAGATACGCAGTATTTT. The rearrangement uses TRBV11-3 and TRBJ2-3; no reliable D call. The CDR3 is 11 amino acids. Germline V gene data show CDR1 as SGHNT and CDR2 as YENEEA. V was clipped by 6 bases and J by 3 bases, with 4 bases between them.

The chain links TRBV5-4 to TRBJ2-5, with 7 bases identical to TRBD2. Germline V gene lookup returns CDR1 SGHNT and CDR2 YYREEE (reference sequence). The CDR3 sequence is 15 residues long. The V and J ends lost 7 bases and 1 base, in that order; junction bases with no gene match: 10. CDR3 coding DNA: TGTGCCAGCGGCCTGGGGTTAGCGGGCCAAGAGACCCAGTACTTC. Protein: CASGLGLAGQETQYF.

The table lists this clone with many counts. CDR3 in DNA: TGTGCCAGCAGCGGGAGGGTAATCGGGGAGCTGTTTTTT. The encoded protein is CASSGRVIGELFF. J is TRBJ2-2 and V is TRBV9; D perhaps matches TRBD2 (6 bases). Germline V CDR1 and CDR2: SGDLS, YYNGEE. The CDR3 is made up of 13 amino acids. Trimming took off 3 bases at V and 7 bases at J, with 10 bases between the two ends.

The chain employs TRBV12-5 and TRBJ1-1; D unresolved. Trimming took off 0 bases at V and 11 bases at J, with 10 bases between the two ends. The CDR3 extends over 12 amino acids. The germline V gene encodes CDR1 LGHNT and CDR2 FRNRAP. The CDR3 is CASGLVPGSAFF. CDR3 in DNA: TGTGCTAGTGGTTTGGTACCTGGGAGCGCTTTCTTT.

This clone was detected many times. V is TRBV10-3 and J is TRBJ1-2; 8 bases are a match to TRBD1. The CDR3 covers 16 residues. Looked up from germline, CDR1 is ENHRY and CDR2 is SYGVKD. After removal of 6 bases from V and 2 bases from J, the junction contained 11 bases not matched to a gene. In DNA form, the CDR3 reads TGTGCCATCAGAGAACCCCGGGACAGGAGGAACTATGGCTACACCTTC. Translation gives CAIREPRDRRNYGYTF.

This clone was detected many times. The rearrangement uses TRBV5-6 and TRBJ1-1, with 7 bases lining up with TRBD1. In germline, CDR1 is SGHDT, CDR2 YYEEEE. This CDR3 is built from 16 residues. V gave up 2 bases and J gave up 0 bases; unmatched junction bases: 7. DNA for the CDR3: TGTGCCAGCAGCTTTAAACAGGGGTCCATGAACACTGAAGCTTTCTTT. As protein: CASSFKQGSMNTEAFF. The full variable domain, completed using reference TRBV5-6 and TRBJ1-1, is DAGVTQSPTHLIKTRGQQVTLRCSPKSGHDTVSWYQQALGQGPQFIFQYYEEEERQRGNFPDRFSGHQFPNYSSELNVNALLLGDSALYLCASSFKQGSMNTEAFFGQGTRLTVV.

This clone was counted only a few times. The chain has TRBV29-1 and TRBJ2-1; 10 nucleotides match TRBD2. The junction had 7 bases not matched to a gene; V was cut back by 6 bases and J by 8 bases. Germline CDR1 reads SQVTM; CDR2 reads ANQGSEA. There are 13 residues in the CDR3. The CDR3 DNA reads TGCAGCGTCCTAGCGGGGGTGGGAGATGAGCAGTTCTTC. Encoded protein: CSVLAGVGDEQFF.

This clone was seen repeatedly, ten times or more. This sequence joins TRBV7-9 and TRBJ1-1, with D uncertain. The CDR3 covers 18 residues. With 2 bases removed from V and 1 base from J, the gap between germline ends came to 20 bases. Germline CDR1 reads SEHNR; CDR2 reads FQNEAQ (reference sequence). CDR3 in amino acids: CASSLYTGPGMGNTEAFF. In DNA form, the CDR3 reads TGTGCCAGCAGCTTATATACTGGCCCGGGGATGGGGAACACTGAAGCTTTCTTT.